Presented here are 15 T cell receptor beta chains from one specimen sequenced in a study of T cell responses to AZD1222 COVID-19 vaccine. The assay was immunoSEQ multiplex PCR, and TCRdb's table has in-frame clones only and misses some. The sample has some 110,000 clones, approximately 90% seen once. The source material was peripheral blood, sampled 28 days after the second AZD1222 dose. The receptors originated from an adult who received the AZD1222 COVID-19 vaccine.

The CDR3 reads CASSLEAGYGETQYF. DNA of the CDR3: TGTGCCAGCAGCTTGGAAGCGGGCTATGGAGAGACCCAGTACTTC. The J gene is TRBJ2-5, the V gene TRBV5-4; the D gene is possibly TRBD2 (6 bases). Per germline, CDR1 SGHNT and CDR2 YYREEE (reference sequence). The V end was cut by 0 bases, the J end by 4 bases, with 13 bases between. The CDR3 has 15 amino acids.

CDR3 sequence (DNA): TGCGCCAGCAGCGAGGGACAGGGACTTGAAGCTTTCTTT. Its protein product is CASSEGQGLEAFF. The chain has TRBV5-1 and TRBJ1-1; 9 positions agree with TRBD1. V lost 4 bases to trimming and J lost 7 bases; unmatched junction nucleotides: 5. The CDR3 totals 13 residues. Germline V gives CDR1 SGHRS, CDR2 YFSETQ.

The rearrangement joins TRBV7-9 to TRBJ1-6, with D possibly being TRBD1 (5 bases). V was trimmed by 5 bases and J by 0 bases, leaving 14 bases between them. CDR3 length: 17 amino acids. Germline V gives CDR1 SEHNR, CDR2 FQNEAQ (reference sequence). The CDR3 loop reads CASSHDQGGSYNSPLHF. For the CDR3, the DNA is TGTGCCAGCAGCCACGATCAGGGCGGCTCCTATAATTCACCCCTCCACTTT.

The genes are TRBV12-3 or TRBV12-4 and TRBJ1-2; tentatively, D is TRBD1 (6 bases). The CDR3 is made up of 13 amino acids. V shed 3 bases and J shed 7 bases, with 12 bases lying between them. The CDR3 sequence is CASSFGGQSGYTF. The CDR3 region has the DNA TGTGCCAGCAGTTTTGGGGGGCAGAGTGGCTACACCTTC.

This clone was observed once. This chain uses TRBV9 with TRBJ1-3; D is possibly TRBD1 (5 bases). V was pared by 4 bases and J by 1 base, with 24 bases between. Per the germline V gene, CDR1 is SGDLS and CDR2 is YYNGEE. The CDR3 has 19 amino acids. This chain's CDR3 is CASSFQGTQGGLSGNTIYF. Here the CDR3 DNA reads TGTGCCAGCAGCTTCCAGGGAACTCAGGGAGGCCTTTCTGGAAACACCATATATTTT.

The V gene is TRBV5-6, the J gene TRBJ1-1; 10 nucleotides align to TRBD1. The trim removed 6 bases at V and 4 bases at J, leaving 9 bases unmatched. Germline V gives CDR1 SGHDT, CDR2 YYEEEE. The length of the CDR3 is 15 residues. This CDR3 reads CASTDGWTGGTEAFF. For the CDR3, the DNA is TGTGCCAGCACCGACGGATGGACAGGGGGCACTGAAGCTTTCTTT.

The chain joins TRBV5-4 to TRBJ2-7, with D possibly matching TRBD2 (6 bases). CDR1 SGHNT and CDR2 YYREEE come from the germline V gene (reference sequence). The V end lost 6 bases, the J end lost 6 bases, and 22 bases lay between the germline ends. The CDR3 spans 15 residues. The CDR3 DNA sequence: TGTGCCAGCACGTCGTTCGATAGTAGCGGAAGCGAGCAGTACTTC. Its protein is CASTSFDSSGSEQYF.

V is TRBV7-2 and J is TRBJ2-3, with a weak D call TRBD2 (7 bases). V was shortened by 5 bases and J by 4 bases, with 13 bases between the two germline ends. This CDR3 has 14 amino acids. CDR1 and CDR2 from the germline V gene are SGHTA and FQGNSA. The CDR3: CASSPGGGPDTQYF. DNA of the CDR3: TGTGCCAGCAGCCCGGGCGGGGGCCCAGATACGCAGTATTTT.

The V call is TRBV5-3, the J call TRBJ2-7; D is ambiguous. TRBV5-3 counts as an open reading frame of uncertain function. The CDR3 is 11 residues long. V was cut by 0 bases and J by 3 bases, with 1 base left in between. DNA of the CDR3: TGTGCCAGAAGCTTGGGCTACGAGCAGTACTTC. Translation: CARSLGYEQYF.

V gene TRBV5-1 combines with J gene TRBJ1-1; TRBD1 matches at 9 bases. V was pared by 1 base and J by 3 bases, with 16 bases of the junction left unmatched. The germline V gene encodes CDR1 SGHRS and CDR2 YFSETQ. The CDR3 runs to 19 residues. The CDR3 nucleotides read TGCGCCAGCAGCTTGACAGGACAGGGGTTTGGGTTAGGTGACACTGAAGCTTTCTTT. Translated, it gives CASSLTGQGFGLGDTEAFF.

This clone was observed a handful of times. This chain joins TRBV7-8 and TRBJ1-2; 11 positions match TRBD1. The ends lost 5 bases at V and 7 bases at J; junction bases unmatched: 12. In germline, CDR1 is SGHVS, CDR2 FQNEAQ. The CDR3 consists of 16 residues. The DNA of the CDR3 is TGTGCCAGCAGCCCCAATCTAGGGGGACAGGGGGTTGGCTACACCTTC. Translation gives CASSPNLGGQGVGYTF. The variable domain in full, completed from reference TRBV7-8 and TRBJ1-2, reads GAGVSQSPRYKVAKRGQDVALRCDPISGHVSLFWYQQALGQGPEFLTYFQNEAQLDKSGLPSDRFFAERPEGSVSTLKIQRTQQEDSAVYLCASSPNLGGQGVGYTFGSGTRLTVV.

This clone was found a few times. The rearrangement uses TRBV4-2 and TRBJ2-7, with D uncertain. Germline assignment: CDR1 LGHNA and CDR2 YNFKEQ. V was clipped by 3 bases and J by 4 bases, with 10 bases between them. The CDR3 runs to 13 residues. CDR3 sequence reads: CASSQGLSYEQYF. DNA for the CDR3: TGTGCCAGCAGCCAGGGTCTGAGTTACGAGCAGTACTTC.

V usage is TRBV10-3 and J usage is TRBJ2-5, with a tentative D call TRBD1 (6 bases). Trimming took off 3 bases at V and 0 bases at J, with 17 bases between the two ends. Looked up from germline, CDR1 is ENHRY and CDR2 is SYGVKD. The length of the CDR3 is 17 residues. Here the CDR3 reads CAISDHWDKQYQETQYF. The CDR3 nucleotides read TGTGCCATCAGTGACCATTGGGACAAACAGTACCAAGAGACCCAGTACTTC.

V gene TRBV4-1 combines with J gene TRBJ2-7, with 11 bases identical to TRBD2. This CDR3 is 17 amino acids long. Trimming took 4 bases from V and 6 from J; bases not matched to a gene: 14. The V gene's germline CDR1 is MGHRA and CDR2 YSYEKL. This chain's CDR3 is CASSRGRLAGPGVEQYF. The CDR3 DNA reads TGCGCCAGCAGCCGAGGGCGACTAGCGGGGCCCGGGGTCGAGCAGTACTTC.

The J gene is TRBJ2-7, the V gene TRBV4-3; possible D gene TRBD1, 6 bases. V lost 4 bases and J 5 bases, leaving 15 bases between the germline ends. CDR3 size: 14 residues. Per germline, CDR1 LGHNA and CDR2 YSLEER. The CDR3, as DNA: TGCGCCAGCAGCCCAGGCGCAGGGGTCAACGAGCAGTACTTC. Amino acids: CASSPGAGVNEQYF.